The next 20 T cell receptor beta chains were all read from a single sample in a study of blood T cell repertoires in COVID-19. Some clones are missing from TCRdb's copy, which holds only in-frame ones; the method was immunoSEQ multiplex PCR. The sample gives approximately 270,000 clones, 80% to 90% of which show up once; approximately 4% is in the top ten. Sequences were obtained from PBMCs or T cells enriched from blood (not recorded which). The receptors shown here come from a woman aged 30 to 39 with acute COVID-19.

The V gene is TRBV27, the J gene TRBJ1-6; D is possibly TRBD1 (6 bases). The V gene lost 7 bases and the J gene lost 4 bases, with 14 bases spanning the gap. Germline V CDR1 and CDR2: MNHEY, SMNVEV (reference sequence). The CDR3 has 15 amino acids. The CDR3: CASMNPGQYNSPLHF. CDR3 bases: TGTGCCAGCATGAACCCTGGACAGTATAATTCACCCCTCCACTTT.

The chain uses TRBV5-1 and TRBJ2-1, with TRBD1 matching 9 bases. Germline assignment: CDR1 SGHRS and CDR2 YFSETQ. This CDR3 comprises 12 residues. V trimming: 6 bases; J trimming: 10 bases; junction bases outside the gene matches: 5. CDR3 DNA: TGCGCCAGCAAATTACAGGGGGCCGAGCAGTTCTTC. Amino acid sequence: CASKLQGAEQFF.

The chain has TRBV19 and TRBJ2-3, with a possible D match to TRBD2 (5 bases). V lost 7 bases to trimming and J lost 0 bases, with 20 bases between them. CDR1 and CDR2 (germline): LNHDA, SQIVND (reference sequence). This CDR3 has 17 amino acids. This CDR3 reads CASTPISGSYSTDTQYF. The CDR3, as DNA: TGTGCCAGTACCCCGATTAGTGGGAGCTATAGCACAGATACGCAGTATTTT. The full variable domain, in which reference TRBV19 and TRBJ2-3 provide the parts outside the CDR3, is DGGITQSPKYLFRKEGQNVTLSCEQNLNHDAMYWYRQDPGQGLRLIYYSQIVNDFQKGDIAEGYSVSREKKESFPLTVTSAQKNPTAFYLCASTPISGSYSTDTQYFGPGTRLTVL.

V gene TRBV7-8 combines with J gene TRBJ2-3, with 7 nucleotides matching TRBD1. The length of the CDR3 is 15 residues. V was pared by 5 bases and J by 1 base, with 6 bases of the junction left unmatched. The V gene's germline CDR1 is SGHVS and CDR2 FQNEAQ. The CDR3 reads CASSRQGFGTDTQYF. Here the CDR3 DNA reads TGTGCCAGCAGCCGACAGGGTTTCGGCACAGATACGCAGTATTTT.

V and J are TRBV5-1 and TRBJ2-1; D possibly corresponds to TRBD2 (5 bases). This CDR3 has 15 amino acids. Germline CDR1 and CDR2: SGHRS and YFSETQ. V dropped 2 bases and J dropped 9 bases, with 18 bases sitting between them. CDR3 sequence (DNA): TGCGCCAGCAGCTTAGTAGAGCTAGCTGGTGTTGAGCAGTTCTTC. It specifies CASSLVELAGVEQFF.

The rearrangement uses TRBV3-1 (or the pseudogene TRBV3-2) and TRBJ2-7, with 8 positions matching TRBD2. The trim removed 4 bases at V and 0 bases at J, leaving 8 bases unmatched. Germline V gene data show CDR1 as LGHDT and CDR2 as YNNKEL (reference sequence). This CDR3 has 16 residues. DNA for the CDR3: TGTGCCAGCAGCCCCATGGTAGCGGGACCCTCCTACGAGCAGTACTTC. This gives the protein CASSPMVAGPSYEQYF.

This clone was found once. The J gene is TRBJ2-3, the V gene TRBV7-9; TRBD1 matches at 7 bases. The CDR3 has 15 amino acids. CDR1 SEHNR and CDR2 FQNEAQ come from the germline V gene (reference sequence). V lost 6 bases and J lost 6; bases outside the gene matches: 12. CDR3 in DNA: TGTGCCAGCAGGGCCGGGACAGCCCTCACGGATACGCAGTATTTT. Protein: CASRAGTALTDTQYF.

This rearrangement joins TRBV7-6 to TRBJ2-7; 12 positions match TRBD2. The CDR3 covers 15 residues. The V gene's germline CDR1 is SGHVS and CDR2 FNYEAQ. V trimming: 3 bases; J trimming: 4 bases; junction bases outside the gene matches: 4. The CDR3 protein is CASSFATSGSYEQYF. CDR3 DNA: TGTGCCAGCAGCTTTGCGACTAGCGGGAGTTACGAGCAGTACTTC.

The genes are TRBV11-3 and TRBJ2-1; 10 bases are shared with TRBD1. The CDR3 loop spans 17 amino acids. The germline gives CDR1 SGHNT, CDR2 YENEEA. The ends lost 3 bases at V and 4 bases at J; junction bases unmatched: 9. In DNA, the CDR3 is TGTGCCAGCAGCTTCGGACAGGGGGGCCTTTCTTACAATGAGCAGTTCTTC. It translates to CASSFGQGGLSYNEQFF.

Here the CDR3 reads CASRPTGPEQYF. The CDR3 region has the DNA TGTGCCAGCAGGCCTACAGGGCCCGAGCAGTACTTC. The chain joins TRBV28 to TRBJ2-7, with a possible D match to TRBD1 (6 bases). Germline assignment: CDR1 MDHEN and CDR2 SYDVKM. Trimming left V 6 bases short and J 6 bases short, with 12 bases between. This CDR3 is 12 amino acids long.

CDR3 nucleotide sequence: TGTGCCAGCAGCTTATCGGGTGGCGGGCTGTCATCCTACGAGCAGTACTTC. It specifies CASSLSGGGLSSYEQYF. The chain recombines TRBV7-8 with TRBJ2-7; tentative D call: TRBD2 (5 bases). Germline V CDR1 and CDR2: SGHVS, FQNEAQ. The CDR3 is made up of 17 amino acids. The ends were cut back, 2 bases at V and 1 base at J, with 18 bases in the middle.

The chain has TRBV5-8 and TRBJ1-2, with no clear D. Trimming stripped 4 bases from V and 0 bases from J, with 22 bases between. In germline, CDR1 is SGHTS, CDR2 YDEGEE. The CDR3 covers 18 residues. The CDR3 bases are TGTGCCAGCAGCCTCCCCTCATCGGACTATACAGCTAACTATGGCTACACCTTC. Its translation: CASSLPSSDYTANYGYTF.

The J gene is TRBJ2-6, the V gene TRBV11-2; 7 bases are shared with TRBD1. The junction had 10 bases not matched to a gene; V was cut back by 5 bases and J by 0 bases. The CDR3 loop spans 18 amino acids. Germline assignment: CDR1 SGHAT and CDR2 FQNNGV. The CDR3 reads CASSPQPGQLSGANVLTF. The CDR3 nucleotides read TGTGCCAGCAGCCCCCAGCCGGGACAGCTCTCTGGGGCCAACGTCCTGACTTTC.

This clone showed up just a few times. The chain combines TRBV18 with TRBJ2-7; 7 bases match TRBD1. V trimming: 5 bases; J trimming: 6 bases; junction bases outside the gene matches: 7. The CDR3 consists of 13 residues. The V gene's germline CDR1 is KGHSH and CDR2 LQKENI. CDR3 in DNA: TGTGCCAGCTCATCAGACAGGGAAGGCGAGCAGTACTTC. Its protein product is CASSSDREGEQYF.

This chain connects TRBV7-3 to TRBJ2-1; 11 bases agree with TRBD2. CDR1 and CDR2 (germline): SGHTA, FQGTGA. The CDR3 has 19 residues. V lost 6 bases, J lost 0 bases, and 13 bases stayed unmatched. CDR3 residues: CASSQRTSGPTSSYNEQFF. As DNA, the CDR3 is TGTGCCAGCAGTCAACGGACTAGCGGGCCTACGAGCTCCTACAATGAGCAGTTCTTC.

The V gene is TRBV4-1, the J gene TRBJ2-1; perhaps TRBD2 as D (6 bases). Germline V gives CDR1 MGHRA, CDR2 YSYEKL. The CDR3 is 17 residues long. V was cut by 0 bases and J by 7 bases, with 19 bases left in between. The CDR3 DNA is TGCGCCAGCAGCCAAGACCAGACTAGTTGGATGAGGAATGAGCAGTTCTTC. It translates to CASSQDQTSWMRNEQFF.

The chain carries TRBV6-5 and TRBJ1-4; possible D gene TRBD1, 5 bases. With 0 bases removed from V and 3 bases from J, the gap between germline ends came to 8 bases. CDR3 length: 15 amino acids. The germline CDR1 and CDR2 sequences are MNHEY and SVGAGI. The CDR3 spells CASSYSGAANEKLFF. The CDR3 DNA reads as TGTGCCAGCAGTTACTCAGGGGCGGCTAATGAAAAACTGTTTTTT.

The CDR3, as DNA: TGTGCCAGCAGCCAAGATTTCGGGGGGCCAGATACGCAGTATTTT. Its protein product is CASSQDFGGPDTQYF. The chain couples TRBV14 to TRBJ2-3, with D possibly TRBD2 on 7 matching bases. Between the trimmed V and J ends, which lost 0 bases and 4 bases, there was a span of 11 bases. The CDR3 extends over 15 amino acids. The germline CDR1 and CDR2 sequences are SGHDN and FVKESK.

The chain is built from TRBV28 and TRBJ1-5; the D gene is possibly TRBD1 (6 bases). The V and J ends lost 11 bases and 2 bases respectively, with 16 bases between them. Germline CDR1 is MDHEN and CDR2 is SYDVKM. The CDR3 extends over 14 amino acids. The CDR3 nucleotides are TGTGCCTCGGGGGGGGCCCTTGGCAATCAGCCCCAGCATTTT. Translating gives CASGGALGNQPQHF.

The chain joins TRBV27 to TRBJ2-7, with TRBD1 identical over 7 bases. The CDR3 runs to 16 residues. With V trimmed by 5 bases and J by 6 bases, 16 bases remained unmatched. Germline values: CDR1 MNHEY, CDR2 SMNVEV (reference sequence). CDR3 sequence (DNA): TGTGCCAGCAGTCTTCTCAGGGGGAACCCCCTCGTCGAGCAGTACTTC. Its translation is CASSLLRGNPLVEQYF.